This note documents a single T cell receptor (beta chain) sequence. The target of this receptor is not known. Base qualities are not recorded, but no much larger clone differs from it by a single base. The sample originates from a study of T cell responses to AZD1222 COVID-19 vaccine (dated by TCRdb to the early 2020s). As for the study more broadly: Because spike-specific TCR depth and breadth did not differ between the two schedules, AZD1222 recipients who got a second dose at roughly 4 weeks were pooled with those who got a second dose at roughly 12 weeks. A total of under 250 trial participants underwent TCR sequencing, of whom under 220 had received two doses of AZD1222 and 26 had received two doses of the MenACWY control vaccine. Trial participants were enrolled into age subgroups of 18-55, 56-69 and 70-plus years, which contained approximately 150, 30 and 60 TCR-sequenced participants, respectively. On the study overall, not on this receptor specifically: Conclusions about previously exposed vaccinees are limited because only 5 or 6 AZD1222 recipients were SARS-CoV-2 seropositive at baseline. The 56-69-year group was small, and its depth increase did not reach significance, likely because of low power. Participants were mostly white British and included more females than males, and it was suggested by the authors that clonal diversity may have been underestimated. Because no day 14 peak-response samples were available, repertoires were characterized only after the peak T cell response. The vaccine-associated CD4 TCRs covered the entire spike protein, and the dominant responses fell in regions 160-218 and 743-854. Nearly half of unique spike-specific TCRs reportedly recognized epitopes outside regions mutated in the B.1.351 and B.1.1.7 variants. After two AZD1222 doses, both the breadth and the depth of spike-specific TCRs were significantly higher than at day 0 and than in MenACWY recipients.

The time point label of this sample denotes: baseline before first vaccination. The vaccinee samples were drawn from two UK trials, COV001 and COV002, one of which was a single-blind randomized controlled phase 2/3 trial testing AZD1222 (ChAdOx1 nCoV-19) in healthy adults. For TCRbeta chain sequencing, PBMC samples from trial participants were taken at day 0 and at day 28 after the second dose. The CDR3 regions of human TCRbeta chains were analyzed by immunosequencing. The paper's processing steps were these. TCRs in the repertoires were matched against a reference library of SARS-CoV-2-specific TCRs that had been generated with the MIRA antigen-specificity platform. Breadth was defined as the fraction of unique TCRs that were SARS-CoV-2-associated. Depth was defined as the fraction of total T cells that were SARS-CoV-2-associated. Each spike-specific TCR was assigned to its reactive spike region and to a CD4 or CD8 class using the MIRA data. Log10-transformed breadth and depth values were compared by one-way ANOVA with Sidak's multiple comparisons tests. TCRdb holds this immuneACCESS table with in-frame rearrangements only. Some clones are missing; in checked studies, unresolved V genes explain under half, and the rest has no known cause. V and J calls and clone size are given by that table; D and trimming were obtained from the DNA. This sample lists 110,000 to 150,000 clones; just under 95% were detected once. Together, the top ten hold over 1.5% of the sample.

This TCR came from an adult in good health. The material sequenced was peripheral blood, taken on day 0 of AZD1222 vaccination.

The CDR3 has the sequence CASSPMARITDTQYF. The nucleotide sequence reads as follows: TGTGCCAGCAGCCCGATGGCCAGGATCACAGATACGCAGTATTTT. The V and J genes are TRBV7-6 and TRBJ2-3; too little of a D gene remains to name it. Cut back by 5 bases and 2 bases, the V and J ends lie 14 bases apart. From the cysteine up to the phenylalanine, the CDR3 has a length of 15 residues. This entry keeps only the CDR3 DNA: 45 bases, framed from base 1. As encoded in the germline V gene, CDR1 is SGHVS while CDR2 is FNYEAQ.